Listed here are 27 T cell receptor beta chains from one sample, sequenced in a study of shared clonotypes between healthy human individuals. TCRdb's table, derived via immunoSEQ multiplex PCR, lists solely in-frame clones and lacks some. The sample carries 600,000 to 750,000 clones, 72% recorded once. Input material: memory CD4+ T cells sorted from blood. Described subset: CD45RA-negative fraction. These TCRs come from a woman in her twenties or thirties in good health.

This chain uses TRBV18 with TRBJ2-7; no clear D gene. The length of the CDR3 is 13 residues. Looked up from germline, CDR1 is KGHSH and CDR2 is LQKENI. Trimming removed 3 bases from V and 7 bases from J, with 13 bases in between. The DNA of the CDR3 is TGTGCCAGCTCACCCCAGACCTCGGCGGAGCAGTACTTC. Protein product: CASSPQTSAEQYF.

CDR3 loop: CASSDAAGGTGELFF. CDR3 sequence (DNA): TGTGCCAGCAGTGACGCCGCTGGGGGCACCGGGGAGCTGTTTTTT. The rearrangement uses TRBV6-1 and TRBJ2-2; D possibly uses TRBD1 or TRBD2 (5 bases each). The germline V gene has CDR1 MNHNS and CDR2 SASEGT. V lost 3 bases and J lost 4, with 12 bases in between. This CDR3 region has 15 residues.

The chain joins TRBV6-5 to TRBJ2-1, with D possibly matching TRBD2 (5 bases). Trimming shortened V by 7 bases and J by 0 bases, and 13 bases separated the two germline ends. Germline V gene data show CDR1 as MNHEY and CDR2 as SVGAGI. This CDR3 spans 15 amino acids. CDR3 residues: CASTPTGSSYNEQFF. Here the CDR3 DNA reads TGTGCCAGCACCCCGACGGGGAGCTCCTACAATGAGCAGTTCTTC.

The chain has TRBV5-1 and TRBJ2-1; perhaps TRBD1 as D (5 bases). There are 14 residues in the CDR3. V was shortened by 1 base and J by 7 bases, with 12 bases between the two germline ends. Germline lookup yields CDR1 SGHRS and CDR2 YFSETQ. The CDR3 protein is CASSLYRTSNEQFF. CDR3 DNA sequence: TGCGCCAGCAGCTTGTACCGGACATCTAATGAGCAGTTCTTC.

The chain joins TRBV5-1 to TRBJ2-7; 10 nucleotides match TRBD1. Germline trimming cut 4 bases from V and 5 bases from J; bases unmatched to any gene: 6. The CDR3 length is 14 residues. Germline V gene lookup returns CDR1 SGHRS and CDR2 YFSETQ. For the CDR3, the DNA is TGCGCCAGCAGCCGGGACAGGGGCGTCGACGAGCAGTACTTC. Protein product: CASSRDRGVDEQYF.

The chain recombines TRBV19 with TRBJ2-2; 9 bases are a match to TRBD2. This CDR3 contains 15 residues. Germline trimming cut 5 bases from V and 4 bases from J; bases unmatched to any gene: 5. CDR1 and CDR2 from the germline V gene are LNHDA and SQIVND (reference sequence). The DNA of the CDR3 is TGTGCCAGTAGTGGCCAAGCGGGAGGCACCGGGGAGCTGTTTTTT. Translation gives CASSGQAGGTGELFF.

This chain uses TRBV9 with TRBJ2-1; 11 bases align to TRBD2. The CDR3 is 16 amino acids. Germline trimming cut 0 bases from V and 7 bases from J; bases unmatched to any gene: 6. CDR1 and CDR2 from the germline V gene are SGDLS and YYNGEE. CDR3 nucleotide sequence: TGTGCCAGCAGCGTAGGCACTAGCGGGAGTAGGAATGAGCAGTTCTTC. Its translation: CASSVGTSGSRNEQFF.

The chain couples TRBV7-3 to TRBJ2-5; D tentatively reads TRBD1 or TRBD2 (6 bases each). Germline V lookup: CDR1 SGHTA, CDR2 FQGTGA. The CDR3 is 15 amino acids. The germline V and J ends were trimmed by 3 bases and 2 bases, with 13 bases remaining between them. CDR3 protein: CASSFRGGQQETQYF. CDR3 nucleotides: TGTGCCAGCAGCTTCCGTGGGGGGCAACAAGAGACCCAGTACTTC.

Here the CDR3 DNA reads TGTGCCAGTATGACCCCCGGGACGGGATATGGCTACACCTTC. Amino acids: CASMTPGTGYGYTF. V gene TRBV19 combines with J gene TRBJ1-2; TRBD1 might be the D (5 bases). The V gene lost 7 bases and the J gene lost 5 bases, with 17 bases spanning the gap. The V gene's germline CDR1 is LNHDA and CDR2 SQIVND (reference sequence). This CDR3 is 14 amino acids long.

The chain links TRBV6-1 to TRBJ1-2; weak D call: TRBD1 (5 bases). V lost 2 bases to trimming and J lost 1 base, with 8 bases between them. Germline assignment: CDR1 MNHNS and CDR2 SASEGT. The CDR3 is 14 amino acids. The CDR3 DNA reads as TGTGCCAGCAGTGAAATGGGGGTTAACTATGGCTACACCTTC. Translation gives CASSEMGVNYGYTF.

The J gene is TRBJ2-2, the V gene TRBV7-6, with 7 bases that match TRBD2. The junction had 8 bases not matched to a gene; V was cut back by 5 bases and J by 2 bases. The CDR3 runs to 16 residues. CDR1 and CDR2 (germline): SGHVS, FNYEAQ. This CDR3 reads CASSHGLGPNTGELFF. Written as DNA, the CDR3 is TGTGCCAGCAGCCACGGACTAGGCCCTAACACCGGGGAGCTGTTTTTT.

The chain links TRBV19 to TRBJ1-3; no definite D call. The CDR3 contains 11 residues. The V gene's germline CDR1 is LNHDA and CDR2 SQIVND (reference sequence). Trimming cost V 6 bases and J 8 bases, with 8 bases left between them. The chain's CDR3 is CASSRRHTIYF. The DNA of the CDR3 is TGTGCCAGTAGCCGCCGTCACACCATATATTTT.

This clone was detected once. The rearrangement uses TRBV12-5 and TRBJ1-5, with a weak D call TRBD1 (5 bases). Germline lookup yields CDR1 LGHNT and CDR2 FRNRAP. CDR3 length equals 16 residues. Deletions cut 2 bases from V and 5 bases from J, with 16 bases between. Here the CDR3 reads CASGLLSGRVHQPQHF. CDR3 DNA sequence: TGTGCTAGTGGTTTGTTATCCGGCAGGGTACATCAGCCCCAGCATTTT. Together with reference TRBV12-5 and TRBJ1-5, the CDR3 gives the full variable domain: DARVTQTPRHKVTEMGQEVTMRCQPILGHNTVFWYRQTMMQGLELLAYFRNRAPLDDSGMPKDRFSAEMPDATLATLKIQPSEPRDSAVYFCASGLLSGRVHQPQHFGDGTRLSIL.

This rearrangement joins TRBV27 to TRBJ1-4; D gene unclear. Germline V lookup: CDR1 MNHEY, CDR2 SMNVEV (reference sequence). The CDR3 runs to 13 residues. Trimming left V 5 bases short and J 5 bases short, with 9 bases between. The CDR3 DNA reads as TGTGCCAGCAGTCTCAAACCAAATGAAAAACTGTTTTTT. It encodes CASSLKPNEKLFF.

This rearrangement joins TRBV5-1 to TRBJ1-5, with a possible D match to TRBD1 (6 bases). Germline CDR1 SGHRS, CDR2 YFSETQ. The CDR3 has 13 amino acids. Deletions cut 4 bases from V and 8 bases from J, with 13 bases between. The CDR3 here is CASSPTGIEPQHF. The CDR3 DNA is TGCGCCAGCAGCCCGACAGGAATAGAGCCCCAGCATTTT. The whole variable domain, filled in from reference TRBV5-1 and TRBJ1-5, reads KAGVTQTPRYLIKTRGQQVTLSCSPISGHRSVSWYQQTPGQGLQFLFEYFSETQRNKGNFPGRFSGRQFSNSRSEMNVSTLELGDSALYLCASSPTGIEPQHFGDGTRLSIL.

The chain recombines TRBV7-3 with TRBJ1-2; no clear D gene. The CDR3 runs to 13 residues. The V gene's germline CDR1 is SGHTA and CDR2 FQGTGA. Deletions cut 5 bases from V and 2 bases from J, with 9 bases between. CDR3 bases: TGTGCCAGCAGCCCCTATGGAAACTATGGCTACACCTTC. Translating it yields CASSPYGNYGYTF.

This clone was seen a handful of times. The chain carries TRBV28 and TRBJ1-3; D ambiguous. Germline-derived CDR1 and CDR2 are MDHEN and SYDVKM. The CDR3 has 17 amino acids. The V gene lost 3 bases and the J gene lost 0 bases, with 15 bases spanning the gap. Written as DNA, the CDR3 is TGTGCCAGCAGTTTCCCCCTCGGGTTCACCTCTGGAAACACCATATATTTT. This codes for CASSFPLGFTSGNTIYF.

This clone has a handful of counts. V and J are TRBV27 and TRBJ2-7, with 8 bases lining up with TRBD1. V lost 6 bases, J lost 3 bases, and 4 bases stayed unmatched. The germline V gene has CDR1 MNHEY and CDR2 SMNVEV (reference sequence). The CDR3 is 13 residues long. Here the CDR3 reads CASSTGGLYEQYF. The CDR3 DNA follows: TGTGCCAGCAGCACAGGGGGACTCTACGAGCAGTACTTC.

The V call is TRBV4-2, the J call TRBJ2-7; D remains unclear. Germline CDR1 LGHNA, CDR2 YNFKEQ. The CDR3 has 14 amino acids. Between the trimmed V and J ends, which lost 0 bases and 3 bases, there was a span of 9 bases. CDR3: CASSQEKTSYEQYF. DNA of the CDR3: TGTGCCAGCAGCCAAGAGAAAACAAGCTACGAGCAGTACTTC.

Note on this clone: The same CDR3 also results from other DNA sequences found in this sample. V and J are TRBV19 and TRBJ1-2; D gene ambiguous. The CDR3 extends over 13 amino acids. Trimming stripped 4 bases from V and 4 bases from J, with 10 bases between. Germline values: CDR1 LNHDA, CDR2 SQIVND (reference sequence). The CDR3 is CASSTTAVYGYTF. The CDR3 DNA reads TGTGCCAGTAGTACAACGGCAGTCTATGGCTACACCTTC.

In nucleotides, the CDR3 is TGTGCCAGCAGCTTACCCCAGGGGACTTACGAGCAGTACTTC. Translation gives CASSLPQGTYEQYF. The genes are TRBV7-9 and TRBJ2-7; D may be TRBD1 or TRBD2 (6 bases each). CDR1 and CDR2 from the germline V gene are SEHNR and FQNEAQ (reference sequence). With 2 bases removed from V and 4 bases from J, the gap between germline ends came to 12 bases. The CDR3 has 14 amino acids.

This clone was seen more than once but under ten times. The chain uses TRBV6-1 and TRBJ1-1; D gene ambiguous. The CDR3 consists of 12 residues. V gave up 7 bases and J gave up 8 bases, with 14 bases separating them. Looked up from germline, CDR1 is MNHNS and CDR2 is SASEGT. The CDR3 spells CASNYGSIEAFF. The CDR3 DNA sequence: TGTGCCAGCAACTATGGCTCTATAGAAGCTTTCTTT.

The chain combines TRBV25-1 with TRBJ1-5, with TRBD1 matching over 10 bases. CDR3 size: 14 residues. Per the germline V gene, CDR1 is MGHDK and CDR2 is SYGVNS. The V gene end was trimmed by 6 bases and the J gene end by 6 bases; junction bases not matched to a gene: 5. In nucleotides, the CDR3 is TGTGCCAGCAGGGGGACAGGGGTGAGTCAGCCCCAGCATTTT. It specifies CASRGTGVSQPQHF.

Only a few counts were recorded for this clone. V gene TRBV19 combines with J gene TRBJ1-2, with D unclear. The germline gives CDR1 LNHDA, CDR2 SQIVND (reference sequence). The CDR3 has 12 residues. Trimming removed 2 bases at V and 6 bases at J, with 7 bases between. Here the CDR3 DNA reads TGTGCCAGTAGTATAACCGGAGATGGCTACACCTTC. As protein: CASSITGDGYTF.

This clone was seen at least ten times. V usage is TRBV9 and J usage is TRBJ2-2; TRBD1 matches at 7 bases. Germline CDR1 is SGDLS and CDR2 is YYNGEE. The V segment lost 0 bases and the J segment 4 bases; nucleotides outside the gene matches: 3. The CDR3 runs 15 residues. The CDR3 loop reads CASSVAGDSTGELFF. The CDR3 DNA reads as TGTGCCAGCAGCGTAGCTGGGGACAGCACCGGGGAGCTGTTTTTT.

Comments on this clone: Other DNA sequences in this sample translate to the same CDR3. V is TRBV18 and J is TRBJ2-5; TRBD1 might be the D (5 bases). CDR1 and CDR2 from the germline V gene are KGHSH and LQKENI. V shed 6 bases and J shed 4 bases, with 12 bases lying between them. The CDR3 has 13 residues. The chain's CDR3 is CASSPQGRETQYF. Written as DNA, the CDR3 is TGTGCCAGCTCGCCCCAGGGTAGAGAGACCCAGTACTTC.

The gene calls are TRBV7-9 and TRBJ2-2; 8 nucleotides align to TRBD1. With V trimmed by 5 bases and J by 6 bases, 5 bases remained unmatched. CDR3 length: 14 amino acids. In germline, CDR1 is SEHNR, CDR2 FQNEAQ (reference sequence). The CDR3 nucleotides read TGTGCCAGCAGCCCCCGGGACAGGTCCGGGGAGCTGTTTTTT. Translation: CASSPRDRSGELFF.